Below are 9 T cell receptor beta chains sequenced from a single sample in a study of blood T cell repertoires in COVID-19. Here immunoSEQ multiplex PCR was the method, and the copy in TCRdb shows in-frame clones only, minus some. The table shows roughly 140,000 clones, with 70% to 90% occurring only once. Input material: peripheral blood. The receptors were sampled from a man aged 45-60 years with acute or convalescent COVID-19.

This clone is a singleton in its sample. The rearrangement uses TRBV11-3 and TRBJ2-7, with D tentatively TRBD2 (6 bases). The CDR3 runs 13 residues. V was trimmed by 7 bases and J by 2 bases, leaving 12 bases between them. In germline, CDR1 is SGHNT, CDR2 YENEEA. CDR3 bases: TGTGCCAGCAAAATAGCGGAGACCTACGAGCAGTACTTC. It encodes CASKIAETYEQYF.

The genes are TRBV14 and TRBJ1-5, with 8 nucleotides matching TRBD1. Germline CDR1 SGHDN, CDR2 FVKESK. The CDR3 loop spans 15 amino acids. J lost 4 bases, V lost 3 bases, and 5 bases had no gene match. The CDR3 coding sequence is TGTGCCAGCAGCCAGGGGGGACAGGCTAATCAGCCCCAGCATTTT. It yields the protein CASSQGGQANQPQHF.

V usage is TRBV7-2 and J usage is TRBJ1-2; 8 bases line up with TRBD1. The CDR3 loop spans 13 amino acids. The V gene's germline CDR1 is SGHTA and CDR2 FQGNSA. After removal of 5 bases from V and 8 bases from J, the junction contained 7 bases not matched to a gene. The CDR3 sequence: CASSLDRDRGYTF. In DNA form, the CDR3 reads TGTGCCAGCAGCCTGGACAGGGATCGAGGCTACACCTTC.

This chain uses TRBV9 with TRBJ2-5, with 7 bases fitting TRBD2. CDR1 SGDLS and CDR2 YYNGEE come from the germline V gene. The J segment lost 4 bases and the V segment lost 3 bases, leaving 6 bases of the junction unmatched. The length of the CDR3 is 14 residues. The CDR3 coding sequence is TGTGCCAGCAGCGCCGAGGGGAGGGGAGAGACCCAGTACTTC. Translation gives CASSAEGRGETQYF. The full variable domain, in which reference TRBV9 and TRBJ2-5 provide the parts outside the CDR3, is DSGVTQTPKHLITATGQRVTLRCSPRSGDLSVYWYQQSLDQGLQFLIQYYNGEERAKGNILERFSAQQFPDLHSELNLSSLELGDSALYFCASSAEGRGETQYFGPGTRLLVL.

The sample holds one count of this clone. V and J are TRBV11-3 and TRBJ2-3; 14 nucleotides line up with TRBD2. The V gene end was trimmed by 5 bases and the J gene end by 2 bases; junction bases not matched to a gene: 3. The CDR3 has 16 residues. Looked up from germline, CDR1 is SGHNT and CDR2 is YENEEA. CDR3 in amino acids: CASSTGLAGATDTQYF. CDR3 in DNA: TGTGCCAGCAGCACGGGACTAGCGGGAGCCACAGATACGCAGTATTTT.

This chain connects TRBV19 to TRBJ2-7; D is ambiguous. The ends were cut back, 3 bases at V and 5 bases at J, with 14 bases in the middle. In germline, CDR1 is LNHDA, CDR2 SQIVND (reference sequence). This CDR3 has 14 amino acids. The CDR3 is CASSIGRSNNEQYF. CDR3 bases: TGTGCCAGTAGTATTGGTAGGAGTAACAACGAGCAGTACTTC.

This chain joins TRBV7-8 and TRBJ2-3; 7 nucleotides line up with TRBD1. This CDR3 comprises 17 residues. Trimming removed 5 bases from V and 7 bases from J; junction bases left unmatched: 18. CDR1 is SGHVS and CDR2 is FQNEAQ in the germline V gene. Written as DNA, the CDR3 is TGTGCCAGCAGCACATCCCCCCCGGGGCAGGGGGTGTATACGCAGTATTTT. It is translated as CASSTSPPGQGVYTQYF.

The chain is built from TRBV19 and TRBJ1-2; 9 bases fit TRBD1. Trimming at V came to 5 bases and at J to 4 bases, leaving 11 bases not matched to a gene. This CDR3 has 16 residues. CDR1 and CDR2 (germline): LNHDA, SQIVND (reference sequence). CDR3 loop: CASSAGTGNPTYGYTF. DNA for the CDR3: TGTGCCAGTAGTGCCGGGACAGGGAATCCCACCTATGGCTACACCTTC.

This clone has more than one count but fewer than ten. The rearrangement links TRBV11-2 to TRBJ1-6; weak D call: TRBD1 (6 bases). This CDR3 region has 15 residues. Trimming cost V 2 bases and J 11 bases, with 16 bases left between them. Germline V gene lookup returns CDR1 SGHAT and CDR2 FQNNGV. For the CDR3, the DNA is TGTGCCAGCAGCTTAAGGGGAGGGGGTGTTCCACCCCTCCACTTT. Its protein product is CASSLRGGGVPPLHF.